This TCR beta chain derives from a study of blood T cells in healthy people across ages. Overall study findings and caveats: Samples with more naive T cells showed higher observed beta diversity.

With a J-beta primer mix and a sample-barcoded 5' primer, a second PCR ran roughly 7 to 11 cycles. TCRdb reprocessed the 5' RACE reads via MiXCR and lists one record per CDR3 protein. The sample holds approximately 1,000,000 distinct CDR3 sequences, over 35% seen once. This clonotype occurred a few times. Its specificity is not known. The authors isolated at least 6.5 million PBMCs per sample. This TCR came from a woman aged 55 to 70 in good health. The material sequenced was blood.

In DNA, the CDR3 is TGCAGTGCAATCCCACAGCGGGAGTTAGATACGCAGTATTTT. Its translation: CSAIPQRELDTQYF. V and J are TRBV20-1 and TRBJ2-3; 8 bases are shared with TRBD2. With 6 bases clipped from V and 5 bases from J, the junction kept 10 bases outside the gene matches. Germline CDR1 and CDR2: DFQATT and SNEGSKA (reference sequence). This CDR3 is built from 14 residues.